Below, 29 T cell receptor beta chains from the same sample are listed, as sequenced in a study. MiXCR, applied by TCRdb to the RT-PCR reads, yields one record per CDR3 protein. The table lists about 680,000 distinct CDR3 sequences, 11% to 15% of them singletons. The sequenced sample consisted of memory CD4+ T cells from blood. The source is a female donor in good health, serving as a healthy control.

This clonotype was picked up a small number of times. The V and J genes are TRBV18 and TRBJ2-1; 8 positions agree with TRBD2. V dropped 4 bases and J dropped 8; count of bases not matched to a gene: 13. The CDR3 contains 16 residues. Germline CDR1 reads KGHSH; CDR2 reads LQKENI. The DNA for the CDR3 is TGTGCCAGCTCACACCCGAGGGGTAGCGGGAAGGATGAGCAGTTCTTC. Translating gives CASSHPRGSGKDEQFF.

This clonotype was counted only a few times. CDR3 nucleotide sequence: TGTGCCAGCAGCTTACAGGGACAGGGGGCGGTTGAAGCTTTCTTT. Its protein product is CASSLQGQGAVEAFF. The chain has TRBV7-3 and TRBJ1-1; TRBD1 agrees at 12 bases. Per the germline V gene, CDR1 is SGHTA and CDR2 is FQGTGA. This CDR3 contains 15 residues. V shed 2 bases, J shed 7 bases, and the junction held 5 bases outside the gene matches.

This clonotype has at least ten counts. The chain uses TRBV20-1 and TRBJ1-1; D is uncertain. The length of the CDR3 is 13 residues. V gave up 2 bases and J gave up 4 bases, with 11 bases separating them. Germline CDR1 and CDR2: DFQATT and SNEGSKA (reference sequence). CDR3 in amino acids: CSARPGYGTEAFF. CDR3 nucleotides: TGCAGTGCTAGACCGGGCTATGGCACTGAAGCTTTCTTT.

With respect to this clonotype: Its ends do not fully match the called genes, so a read error is possible. The chain employs TRBV5-1 and TRBJ2-2; 7 nucleotides agree with TRBD1. The CDR3 sequence is 14 residues long. The germline gives CDR1 SGHRS, CDR2 YFSETQ. CDR3 in DNA: TGCTCCAGCAGGACAGGAGGGAACACCGGGGAGCTGTTTTTT. Protein: CSSRTGGNTGELFF.

This clonotype occurred many times. V gene TRBV7-8 combines with J gene TRBJ2-7; TRBD1 is a possible D gene (5 bases). Germline CDR1 is SGHVS and CDR2 is FQNEAQ. V shed 5 bases and J shed 0 bases, with 8 bases lying between them. The CDR3 is 13 amino acids. CDR3 sequence reads: CASSHRISYEQYF. The CDR3 nucleotides read TGTGCCAGCAGCCACAGGATCTCCTACGAGCAGTACTTC.

The gene calls are TRBV5-6 and TRBJ2-2; 13 bases align to TRBD2. This CDR3 spans 17 amino acids. The V gene's germline CDR1 is SGHDT and CDR2 YYEEEE. With V trimmed by 4 bases and J by 5 bases, 8 bases remained unmatched. As DNA, the CDR3 is TGTGCCAGCAGCATACGGACTAGCGGGAGATCTACCGGGGAGCTGTTTTTT. This sequence encodes CASSIRTSGRSTGELFF.

This clonotype has a handful of counts. The chain carries TRBV7-2 and TRBJ1-2, with D maybe TRBD1 (5 bases). The CDR3 totals 12 residues. The germline V gene has CDR1 SGHTA and CDR2 FQGNSA. The ends were cut back, 1 base at V and 9 bases at J, with 9 bases in the middle. The CDR3: CASSLEGTSYTF. DNA for the CDR3: TGTGCCAGCAGCTTAGAAGGGACGAGCTACACCTTC.

The CDR3 nucleotides are TGCGCCAGCAGCCAGGGGACTAGCGGGAGTGAGACCCAGTACTTC. This gives the protein CASSQGTSGSETQYF. The chain couples TRBV5-1 to TRBJ2-5, with 14 bases fitting TRBD2. Trimming took 4 bases from V and 5 from J; bases not matched to a gene: 4. This CDR3 has 15 residues. From germline, CDR1 is SGHRS and CDR2 YFSETQ.

The table lists this clonotype with a few counts. The rearrangement joins TRBV5-1 to TRBJ1-3; no reliable D call. Trimming took off 2 bases at V and 4 bases at J, with 10 bases between the two ends. CDR1 is SGHRS, CDR2 YFSETQ, per germline. CDR3 length: 14 residues. CDR3 region: CASSFGGDGNTIYF. In DNA form, the CDR3 reads TGCGCCAGCAGCTTTGGAGGAGACGGAAACACCATATATTTT.

Many counts were recorded for this clonotype. This chain uses TRBV11-2 with TRBJ2-3; D is ambiguous. Germline V gene lookup returns CDR1 SGHAT and CDR2 FQNNGV. The CDR3 contains 14 residues. V was pared by 2 bases and J by 4 bases, with 10 bases between. This CDR3 reads CASSLFRQSDTQYF. The CDR3 bases are TGTGCCAGCAGCTTATTTAGGCAGTCAGATACGCAGTATTTT.

This clonotype was counted a few times. The V gene is TRBV3-1, the J gene TRBJ2-7, with D perhaps TRBD2 (6 bases). This CDR3 contains 12 residues. Germline CDR1 LGHDT, CDR2 YNNKEL (reference sequence). V was pared by 0 bases and J by 9 bases, with 9 bases between. The CDR3 here is CASSQEGSGQYF. In DNA form, the CDR3 reads TGTGCCAGCAGCCAAGAAGGTAGCGGGCAGTACTTC.

This chain links TRBV25-1 with TRBJ2-5, with D perhaps TRBD1 or TRBD2 (6 bases each). The V gene's germline CDR1 is MGHDK and CDR2 SYGVNS. The CDR3 is 15 residues long. The V and J ends lost 1 base and 5 bases respectively, with 14 bases between them. CDR3 protein: CASSESRGAGETQYF. The CDR3 nucleotides read TGTGCCAGCAGTGAATCAAGGGGGGCCGGTGAGACCCAGTACTTC.

This chain joins TRBV7-2 and TRBJ1-1; tentatively, D is TRBD1 (5 bases). Trimming removed 0 bases from V and 4 bases from J, with 9 bases in between. The V gene's germline CDR1 is SGHTA and CDR2 FQGNSA. The CDR3 totals 14 residues. CDR3 region: CASSLAPGTTEAFF. In DNA, the CDR3 is TGTGCCAGCAGCTTAGCCCCGGGGACCACTGAAGCTTTCTTT.

There are many counts of this clonotype. CDR3 amino acids: CASSLTRETQYF. Here the CDR3 DNA reads TGCGCCAGCAGCTTAACCAGGGAGACGCAGTATTTT. The chain is built from TRBV5-1 and TRBJ2-5; possibly TRBD1 or TRBD2 for D (5 bases each). The closer fit of TRBJ2-3 to the DNA end suggests the J call may be wrong. The CDR3 is 12 amino acids. The germline gives CDR1 SGHRS, CDR2 YFSETQ.

The CDR3 loop is CASSKNTEAFF. For the CDR3, the DNA is TGTGCCAGCAGCAAAAACACTGAAGCTTTCTTT. The V call is TRBV6-5, the J call TRBJ1-1, with no clear D. Trimming removed 6 bases from V and 2 bases from J, with 4 bases in between. From germline, CDR1 is MNHEY and CDR2 SVGAGI. This CDR3 comprises 11 residues.

V gene TRBV6-5 combines with J gene TRBJ2-2, with D tentatively TRBD2 (6 bases). V was cut by 11 bases and J by 3 bases, with 13 bases left in between. Germline assignment: CDR1 MNHEY and CDR2 SVGAGI. The CDR3 spans 13 residues. Here the CDR3 DNA reads TGTGCCGTAAAGGGAGGAGACACCGGGGAGCTGTTTTTT. Its translation: CAVKGGDTGELFF.

The chain couples TRBV7-9 to TRBJ2-7; D call uncertain. Trimming cost V 1 base and J 4 bases, with 8 bases left between them. CDR1 and CDR2 from the germline V gene are SEHNR and FQNEAQ (reference sequence). The CDR3 is 13 residues long. This chain's CDR3 is CASSLEVDYEQYF. The DNA for the CDR3 is TGTGCCAGCAGCTTAGAAGTCGATTACGAGCAGTACTTC.

This clonotype appeared a few times. This chain connects TRBV9 to TRBJ2-3, with TRBD2 matching 7 bases. Per the germline V gene, CDR1 is SGDLS and CDR2 is YYNGEE. The CDR3 is 16 residues long. Trimming cost V 0 bases and J 4 bases; bases outside gene matches: 8. The CDR3 reads CASSVVGRAGSDTQYF. The CDR3 bases are TGTGCCAGCAGCGTAGTGGGGAGGGCCGGGTCAGATACGCAGTATTTT.

V and J are TRBV10-3 and TRBJ1-1; D remains ambiguous. The V end was cut by 5 bases, the J end by 1 base, with 8 bases between. The CDR3 runs to 13 residues. The germline CDR1 and CDR2 sequences are ENHRY and SYGVKD. The CDR3 reads CAISPGPNTEAFF. The CDR3 coding sequence is TGTGCCATCAGTCCCGGGCCGAACACTGAAGCTTTCTTT.

This clonotype has at least ten counts. V gene TRBV6-2 or TRBV6-3 combines with J gene TRBJ2-5; no definite D call. CDR1 is MNHEY, CDR2 SVGEGT, per germline. Trimming stripped 0 bases from V and 0 bases from J, with 8 bases between. This CDR3 contains 15 residues. CDR3 protein: CASSYSEGYQETQYF. The CDR3 DNA is TGTGCCAGCAGTTACTCGGAAGGGTACCAAGAGACCCAGTACTTC.

The CDR3 DNA sequence: TGTGCCAGCTTGTTAGCGGGATCTTACAATGAGCAGTTCTTC. Protein sequence: CASLLAGSYNEQFF. The rearrangement uses TRBV7-9 and TRBJ2-1; 8 bases line up with TRBD2. Germline CDR1 and CDR2: SEHNR and FQNEAQ (reference sequence). The CDR3 consists of 14 residues. Losses at the gene ends were 8 bases for V and 4 bases for J; bases not matched to a gene: 7.

This clonotype was seen many times. The chain uses TRBV20-1 and TRBJ2-1; no reliable D call. Germline CDR1 DFQATT, CDR2 SNEGSKA (reference sequence). This CDR3 is 14 amino acids long. Trimming left V 3 bases short and J 0 bases short, with 9 bases between. DNA of the CDR3: TGCAGTGCTAGCTGGCCAGCCTCCTACAATGAGCAGTTCTTC. Translated: CSASWPASYNEQFF.

The rearrangement uses TRBV9 and TRBJ2-1; no clear D gene. This CDR3 is 13 amino acids long. Trimming took off 1 base at V and 2 bases at J, with 4 bases between the two ends. Per germline, CDR1 SGDLS and CDR2 YYNGEE. The CDR3 coding sequence is TGTGCCAGCAGCGTATCCGCCTACAATGAGCAGTTCTTC. It yields the protein CASSVSAYNEQFF.

The chain recombines TRBV9 with TRBJ1-2, with D possibly matching TRBD1 (5 bases). Between the trimmed V and J ends, which lost 0 bases and 5 bases, there was a span of 17 bases. The germline CDR1 and CDR2 sequences are SGDLS and YYNGEE. The CDR3 totals 16 residues. The CDR3 loop is CASSVGGMGTSYGYTF. The CDR3 nucleotides read TGTGCCAGCAGCGTAGGAGGGATGGGGACCTCTTATGGCTACACCTTC.

V and J are TRBV7-9 and TRBJ2-7; unclear D gene. The V gene's germline CDR1 is SEHNR and CDR2 FQNEAQ (reference sequence). This CDR3 is built from 13 residues. V dropped 9 bases and J dropped 3 bases, with 15 bases sitting between them. CDR3 coding DNA: TGTGCCAGTTCACCTCCCTGGGGCTACGAGCAGTACTTC. Translation: CASSPPWGYEQYF.

The genes are TRBV11-2 and TRBJ1-3; 11 nucleotides align to TRBD1. J gave up 3 bases and V 1 base, and 5 bases lay outside the gene matches. The V gene's germline CDR1 is SGHAT and CDR2 FQNNGV. The CDR3 has 17 residues. CDR3 amino acids: CASSLVADRGLGNTIYF. DNA of the CDR3: TGTGCCAGCAGCTTAGTCGCGGACAGGGGGCTTGGAAACACCATATATTTT.

The V and J genes are TRBV6-1 and TRBJ1-3; unclear D gene. CDR1 MNHNS and CDR2 SASEGT come from the germline V gene. CDR3 length: 14 residues. The V end lost 4 bases, the J end lost 4 bases, and 11 bases lay between the germline ends. CDR3: CASSGPGGGNTIYF. The CDR3 DNA is TGTGCCAGCAGTGGCCCTGGTGGGGGAAACACCATATATTTT.

This clonotype was observed many times. The chain uses TRBV20-1 and TRBJ2-5; TRBD1 is a possible D gene (5 bases). This CDR3 spans 15 amino acids. With 8 bases removed from V and 5 bases from J, the gap between germline ends came to 24 bases. Germline-derived CDR1 and CDR2 are DFQATT and SNEGSKA (reference sequence). The CDR3 DNA sequence: TGCAGTCTCCCGGCCACCCCAGGGCGAAGGGAGACCCAGTACTTC. This encodes CSLPATPGRRETQYF.

There are a few counts of this clonotype. An end of the junction differs from the germline gene, which may be a read error. The V gene is TRBV5-1, the J gene TRBJ1-1; D may be TRBD1 (6 bases). There are 16 residues in the CDR3. Per germline, CDR1 SGHRS and CDR2 YFSETQ. The chain's CDR3 is CASRLGPGDIGTEAFF. In DNA form, the CDR3 reads TGCGCCAGCAGGTTGGGGCCCGGGGACATCGGGACTGAAGCTTTCTTT.